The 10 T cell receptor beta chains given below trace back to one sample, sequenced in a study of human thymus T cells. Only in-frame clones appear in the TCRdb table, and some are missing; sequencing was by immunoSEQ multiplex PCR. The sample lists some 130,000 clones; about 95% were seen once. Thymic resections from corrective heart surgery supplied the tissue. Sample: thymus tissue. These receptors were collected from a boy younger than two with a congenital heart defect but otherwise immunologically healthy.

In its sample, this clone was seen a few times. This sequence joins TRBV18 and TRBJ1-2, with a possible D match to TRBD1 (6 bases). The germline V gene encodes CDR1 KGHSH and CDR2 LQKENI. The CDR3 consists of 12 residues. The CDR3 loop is CATGETADGYTF. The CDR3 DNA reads TGTGCGACAGGTGAGACGGCGGATGGCTACACCTTC.

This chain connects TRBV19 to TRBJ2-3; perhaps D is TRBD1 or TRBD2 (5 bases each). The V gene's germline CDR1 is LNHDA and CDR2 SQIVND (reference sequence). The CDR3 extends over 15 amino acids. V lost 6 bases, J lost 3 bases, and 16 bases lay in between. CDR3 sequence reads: CASRRTGATTDTQYF. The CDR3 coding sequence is TGTGCCAGTAGGAGAACCGGGGCCACTACAGATACGCAGTATTTT.

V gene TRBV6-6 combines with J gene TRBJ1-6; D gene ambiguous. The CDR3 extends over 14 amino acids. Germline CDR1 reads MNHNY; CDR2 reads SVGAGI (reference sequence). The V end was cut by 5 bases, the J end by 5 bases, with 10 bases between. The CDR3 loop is CASSPQLNNSPLHF. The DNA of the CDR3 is TGTGCCAGCAGTCCACAGCTAAATAATTCACCCCTCCACTTT.

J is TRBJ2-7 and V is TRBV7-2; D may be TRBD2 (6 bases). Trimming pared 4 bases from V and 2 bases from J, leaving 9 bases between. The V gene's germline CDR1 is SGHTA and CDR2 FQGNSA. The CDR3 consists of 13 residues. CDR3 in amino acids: CASSSEGPYEQYF. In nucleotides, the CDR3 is TGTGCCAGCAGCTCGGAGGGCCCCTACGAGCAGTACTTC.

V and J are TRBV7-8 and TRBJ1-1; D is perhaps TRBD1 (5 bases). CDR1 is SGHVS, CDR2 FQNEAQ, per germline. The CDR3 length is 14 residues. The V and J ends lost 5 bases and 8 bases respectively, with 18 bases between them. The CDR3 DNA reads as TGTGCCAGCAGCATATCAGGGTTGGGAACCGAAGCTTTCTTT. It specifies CASSISGLGTEAFF.

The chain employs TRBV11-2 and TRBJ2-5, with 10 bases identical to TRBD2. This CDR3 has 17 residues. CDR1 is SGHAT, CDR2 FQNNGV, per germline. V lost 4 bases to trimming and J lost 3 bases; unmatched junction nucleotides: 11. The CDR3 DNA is TGTGCCAGCAGCTGCGTCATACTAGCGGGGAAGGAAGAGACCCAGTACTTC. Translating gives CASSCVILAGKEETQYF.

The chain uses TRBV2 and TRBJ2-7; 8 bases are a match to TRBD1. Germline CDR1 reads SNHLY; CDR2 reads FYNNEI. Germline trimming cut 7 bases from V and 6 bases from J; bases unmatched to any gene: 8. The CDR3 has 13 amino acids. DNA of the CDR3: TGTGCCAGCACCCGGACAGGGTCATTCGAGCAGTACTTC. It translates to CASTRTGSFEQYF. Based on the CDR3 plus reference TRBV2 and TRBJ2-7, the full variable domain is EPEVTQTPSHQVTQMGQEVILRCVPISNHLYFYWYRQILGQKVEFLVSFYNNEISEKSEIFDDQFSVERPDGSNFTLKIRSTKLEDSAMYFCASTRTGSFEQYFGPGTRLTVT.

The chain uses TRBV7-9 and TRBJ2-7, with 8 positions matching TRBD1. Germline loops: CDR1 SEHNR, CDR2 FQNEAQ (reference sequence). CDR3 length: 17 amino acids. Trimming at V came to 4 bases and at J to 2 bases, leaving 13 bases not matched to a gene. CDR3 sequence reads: CASSSPRGGQDTYEQYF. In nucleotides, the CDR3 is TGTGCCAGCAGCTCCCCTAGAGGGGGACAGGATACCTACGAGCAGTACTTC.

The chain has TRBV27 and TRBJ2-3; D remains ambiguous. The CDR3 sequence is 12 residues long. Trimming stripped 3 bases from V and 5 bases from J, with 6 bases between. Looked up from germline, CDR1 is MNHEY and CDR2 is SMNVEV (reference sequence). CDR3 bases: TGTGCCAGCAGTTTTGCCGGAGATACGCAGTATTTT. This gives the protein CASSFAGDTQYF.

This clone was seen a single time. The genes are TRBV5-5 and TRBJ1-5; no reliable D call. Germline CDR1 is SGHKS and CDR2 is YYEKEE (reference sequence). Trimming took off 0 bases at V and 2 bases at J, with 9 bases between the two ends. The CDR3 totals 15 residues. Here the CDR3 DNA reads TGTGCCAGCAGCTTGGTAGGAAAAGGCAATCAGCCCCAGCATTTT. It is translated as CASSLVGKGNQPQHF.